The 3 T cell receptor beta chains reported below all come from one sample, sequenced in a study of OX40 agonist ivuxolimab in advanced cancers. TCRdb's copy holds only in-frame clones and misses some; the assay was immunoSEQ multiplex PCR. The data show 65,000 to 75,000 clones, more than 75% seen once. This specimen consisted of CD4+ or CD8+ T cells sorted from blood, obtained in a trial of the OX40 agonist ivuxolimab. The receptors derive from an adult with an advanced solid tumor such as melanoma, head and neck, liver or kidney cancer.

The genes are TRBV5-1 and TRBJ2-7; TRBD2 agrees at 10 bases. This CDR3 spans 14 amino acids. J lost 4 bases, V lost 1 base, and 2 bases had no gene match. Germline V CDR1 and CDR2: SGHRS, YFSETQ. CDR3 bases: TGCGCCAGCAGCTTGAGTAGCGGGAGGTACGAGCAGTACTTC. Encoded protein: CASSLSSGRYEQYF.

This sequence joins TRBV5-1 and TRBJ2-5; possibly TRBD1 for D (6 bases). V was clipped by 3 bases and J by 8 bases, with 20 bases between them. The CDR3 sequence is 15 residues long. CDR1 is SGHRS and CDR2 is YFSETQ in the germline V gene. The CDR3 here is CASSSTQGVAVTQYF. The CDR3 region has the DNA TGCGCCAGCAGCTCGACACAGGGTGTTGCAGTTACCCAGTACTTC.

The chain links TRBV28 to TRBJ1-1; D remains unclear. The CDR3 length is 12 residues. CDR1 MDHEN and CDR2 SYDVKM come from the germline V gene. Trimming removed 3 bases at V and 3 bases at J, with 5 bases between. CDR3 bases: TGTGCCAGCAGTTTTCCGGACACTGAAGCTTTCTTT. As protein: CASSFPDTEAFF.